One and the same sample provided the 15 T cell receptor beta chains below, sequenced in a study of T cells in Graves' hyperthyroidism and ophthalmopathy. Researchers took RNA transcripts and amplified the TCR beta CDR3 regions from them. The primer set for the first-round RT-PCR of the TCR CDR3 was HTBI. From the multiplex PCR reads, TCRdb called clonotypes with MiXCR, one entry per CDR3 protein. The data contain some 490,000 distinct CDR3 sequences, 20% to 25% of them singletons. Specimen: blood. The receptors derive from a woman aged 70-85 years with Graves' ophthalmopathy.

The table lists this clonotype with a few counts. The V gene is TRBV6-1, the J gene TRBJ1-1, with 8 bases aligning to TRBD1. The CDR3 is 15 amino acids. Per the germline V gene, CDR1 is MNHNS and CDR2 is SASEGT. J gave up 0 bases and V 6 bases, and 6 bases lay outside the gene matches. The CDR3 region has the DNA TGTGCCAGCAGACGGGACAGGACCATGAACACTGAAGCTTTCTTT. Its protein is CASRRDRTMNTEAFF.

This clonotype was observed a handful of times. J is TRBJ1-1 and V is TRBV30; 7 nucleotides line up with TRBD1. CDR1 GTSNPN and CDR2 SVGIG come from the germline V gene (reference sequence). The J segment lost 1 base and the V segment lost 5 bases, leaving 4 bases of the junction unmatched. The CDR3 loop spans 13 amino acids. The CDR3 is CAWEQGWNTEAFF. The CDR3 DNA follows: TGTGCCTGGGAACAGGGGTGGAACACTGAAGCTTTCTTT.

V is TRBV9 and J is TRBJ2-2; D not certain. The germline V gene encodes CDR1 SGDLS and CDR2 YYNGEE. With 0 bases removed from V and 6 bases from J, the gap between germline ends came to 12 bases. The CDR3 contains 15 residues. The CDR3 DNA reads TGTGCCAGCAGCGTAGTTGAGTATGGGGCCGGGGAGCTGTTTTTT. It translates to CASSVVEYGAGELFF.

This clonotype has just a few counts. The V and J genes are TRBV7-9 and TRBJ2-1; D is ambiguous. The V and J ends lost 0 bases and 7 bases respectively, with 10 bases between them. Germline V gene lookup returns CDR1 SEHNR and CDR2 FQNEAQ (reference sequence). The CDR3 length is 14 residues. This CDR3 reads CASSLALRNNEQFF. The CDR3 nucleotides are TGTGCCAGCAGCTTAGCGCTTCGGAATAATGAGCAGTTCTTC.

The chain recombines TRBV6-1 with TRBJ2-1; 8 nucleotides agree with TRBD2. CDR1 is MNHNS and CDR2 is SASEGT in the germline V gene. With V trimmed by 6 bases and J by 10 bases, 8 bases remained unmatched. The CDR3 sequence is 13 residues long. Here the CDR3 DNA reads TGTGCCAGCAGCTCCCGTAGCGGGACCGAGCAGTTCTTC. The encoded protein is CASSSRSGTEQFF.

This clonotype has just a few counts. This chain joins TRBV10-3 and TRBJ2-5; D remains ambiguous. Per germline, CDR1 ENHRY and CDR2 SYGVKD. The CDR3 is 11 amino acids. Trimming cost V 6 bases and J 1 base, with 3 bases left between them. The CDR3 region is CAIRAQETQYF. As DNA, the CDR3 is TGTGCCATCAGGGCCCAAGAGACCCAGTACTTC.

This clonotype was counted only a few times. The chain couples TRBV20-1 to TRBJ2-7; TRBD2 matches at 9 bases. CDR1 is DFQATT, CDR2 SNEGSKA, per germline (reference sequence). The length of the CDR3 is 14 residues. Germline trimming cut 6 bases from V and 5 bases from J; bases unmatched to any gene: 11. In nucleotides, the CDR3 is TGCAGTGCCGTTGGCCCTAGCGGGACCGACGAGCAGTACTTC. Protein product: CSAVGPSGTDEQYF.

This clonotype was counted a single time. A much larger clone is a single base away; this may be a read error. V and J are TRBV29-1 and TRBJ1-1; D call uncertain. The V end lost 7 bases, the J end lost 8 bases, and 17 bases lay between the germline ends. The CDR3 is 12 amino acids. CDR1 is SQVTM, CDR2 ANQGSEA, per germline. CDR3 in DNA: TGCAGCGCGCGACTAGAAGGAACCGAAGCTTTCTTT. The encoded protein is CSARLEGTEAFF.

This clonotype was recorded a few times. This chain joins TRBV6-1 and TRBJ1-2, with a tentative D call TRBD1 (5 bases). V gave up 3 bases and J gave up 0 bases, with 8 bases separating them. CDR1 is MNHNS, CDR2 SASEGT, per germline. CDR3 length: 14 residues. CDR3: CASSERQSNYGYTF. The CDR3 DNA is TGTGCCAGCAGTGAGCGACAGTCTAACTATGGCTACACCTTC.

The sample holds one count of this clonotype. The rearrangement links TRBV18 to TRBJ1-1, with D perhaps TRBD1 (5 bases). The V end lost 1 base, the J end lost 1 base, and 16 bases lay between the germline ends. The CDR3 runs to 17 residues. Germline V CDR1 and CDR2: KGHSH, LQKENI. The CDR3 region is CASSPLTKGLGNTEAFF. In nucleotides, the CDR3 is TGTGCCAGCTCACCACTGACCAAGGGGCTCGGGAACACTGAAGCTTTCTTT.

Comments on this clonotype: This may be a read error, as it is one base from a much larger clone. The chain uses TRBV6-5 and TRBJ2-7; 10 bases map to TRBD2. This CDR3 has 16 residues. The germline gives CDR1 MNHEY, CDR2 SVGAGI. The CDR3 loop reads CTSSYSITSGAYEQYF. DNA for the CDR3: TGTACCAGCAGTTACTCGATAACTAGCGGGGCCTACGAGCAGTACTTC.

Note on this clonotype: A single base separates this from a much larger clone, so it may be a read error. Without the conserved terminal phenylalanine or tryptophan, this CDR3 likely stems from a read error. The CDR3 bases are TGTGCCTGGACCGCAGACAGGGCCACTGAAGCTTTCCTT. Its protein is CAWTADRATEAFL. This chain links TRBV30 with TRBJ1-1; 7 bases align to TRBD1. The CDR3 loop spans 13 amino acids. J lost 4 bases, V lost 4 bases, and 6 bases had no gene match. Germline values: CDR1 GTSNPN, CDR2 SVGIG (reference sequence).

This clonotype has a single count. The chain has TRBV20-1 and TRBJ2-5; 7 positions match TRBD2. Germline V CDR1 and CDR2: DFQATT, SNEGSKA (reference sequence). The CDR3 covers 12 residues. V trimming: 5 bases; J trimming: 4 bases; junction bases outside the gene matches: 4. DNA of the CDR3: TGCAGTGCTGGAATAGCGGGAGAGACCCAGTACTTC. Amino acids: CSAGIAGETQYF.

The chain has TRBV18 and TRBJ2-1; D is unclear. Looked up from germline, CDR1 is KGHSH and CDR2 is LQKENI. The V end was cut by 4 bases, the J end by 7 bases, with 20 bases between. The CDR3 is made up of 16 amino acids. The CDR3 nucleotides are TGTGCCAGCTCACGGCGGACGCGCAGTATGACAAATGAGCAGTTCTTC. Protein product: CASSRRTRSMTNEQFF.

The chain has TRBV19 and TRBJ2-2, with D maybe TRBD1 (6 bases). The CDR3 is 16 residues long. Deletions cut 3 bases from V and 0 bases from J, with 11 bases between. Per germline, CDR1 LNHDA and CDR2 SQIVND (reference sequence). The CDR3 DNA reads as TGTGCCAGTAGTATCAATAGACAGGCGAACACCGGGGAGCTGTTTTTT. Translating gives CASSINRQANTGELFF.